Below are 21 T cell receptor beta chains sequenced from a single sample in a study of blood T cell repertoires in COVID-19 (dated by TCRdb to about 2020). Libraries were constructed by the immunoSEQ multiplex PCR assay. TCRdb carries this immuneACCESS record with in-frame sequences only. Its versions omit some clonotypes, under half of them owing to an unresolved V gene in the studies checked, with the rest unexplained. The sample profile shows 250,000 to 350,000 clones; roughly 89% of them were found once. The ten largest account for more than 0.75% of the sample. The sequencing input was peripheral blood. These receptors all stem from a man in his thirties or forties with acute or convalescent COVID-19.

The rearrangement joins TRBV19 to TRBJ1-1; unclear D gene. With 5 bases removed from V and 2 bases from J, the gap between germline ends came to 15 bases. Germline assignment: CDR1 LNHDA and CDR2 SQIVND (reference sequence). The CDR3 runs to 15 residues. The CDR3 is CASSDDTLPNTEAFF. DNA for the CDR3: TGTGCCAGTAGTGATGACACGCTCCCTAACACTGAAGCTTTCTTT.

CDR3 sequence reads: CASSLEGQYTEAFF. The CDR3, as DNA: TGTGCCAGCAGCTTGGAGGGACAGTACACTGAAGCTTTCTTT. The chain recombines TRBV5-4 with TRBJ1-1, with 7 bases that match TRBD1. The CDR3 loop spans 14 amino acids. The V segment lost 0 bases and the J segment 3 bases; nucleotides outside the gene matches: 2. CDR1 SGHNT and CDR2 YYREEE come from the germline V gene (reference sequence).

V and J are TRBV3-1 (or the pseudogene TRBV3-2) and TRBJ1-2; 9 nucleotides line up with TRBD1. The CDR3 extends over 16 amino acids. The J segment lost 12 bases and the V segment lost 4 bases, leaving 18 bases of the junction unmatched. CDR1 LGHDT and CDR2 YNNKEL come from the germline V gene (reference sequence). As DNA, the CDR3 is TGTGCCAGCAGCCCGCTTTCCGGGACAGGGAGTTTTTTCGACACCTTC. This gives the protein CASSPLSGTGSFFDTF.

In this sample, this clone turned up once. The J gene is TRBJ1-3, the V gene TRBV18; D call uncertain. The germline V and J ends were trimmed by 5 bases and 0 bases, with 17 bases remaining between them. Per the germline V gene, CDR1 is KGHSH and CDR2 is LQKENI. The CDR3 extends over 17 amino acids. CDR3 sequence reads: CASSGTPLIGSGNTIYF. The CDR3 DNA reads TGTGCCAGCTCAGGTACCCCGTTAATCGGCTCTGGAAACACCATATATTTT. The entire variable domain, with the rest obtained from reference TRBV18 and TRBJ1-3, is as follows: NAGVMQNPRHLVRRRGQEARLRCSPMKGHSHVYWYRQLPEEGLKFMVYLQKENIIDESGMPKERFSAEFPKEGPSILRIQQVVRGDSAAYFCASSGTPLIGSGNTIYFGEGSWLTVV.

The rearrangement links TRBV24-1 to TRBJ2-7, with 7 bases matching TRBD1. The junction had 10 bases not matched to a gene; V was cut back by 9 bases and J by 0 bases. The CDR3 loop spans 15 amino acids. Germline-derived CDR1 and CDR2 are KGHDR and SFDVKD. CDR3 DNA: TGTGCCACCGGCCTAGGGACAGAGGACTCCTACGAGCAGTACTTC. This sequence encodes CATGLGTEDSYEQYF.

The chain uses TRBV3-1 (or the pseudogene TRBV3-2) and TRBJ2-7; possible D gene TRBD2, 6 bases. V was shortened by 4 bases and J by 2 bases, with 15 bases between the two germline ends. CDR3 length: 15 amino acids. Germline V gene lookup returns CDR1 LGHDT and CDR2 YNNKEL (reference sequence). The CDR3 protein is CASSPLGLETYEQYF. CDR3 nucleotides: TGTGCCAGCAGCCCTCTGGGACTGGAAACCTACGAGCAGTACTTC.

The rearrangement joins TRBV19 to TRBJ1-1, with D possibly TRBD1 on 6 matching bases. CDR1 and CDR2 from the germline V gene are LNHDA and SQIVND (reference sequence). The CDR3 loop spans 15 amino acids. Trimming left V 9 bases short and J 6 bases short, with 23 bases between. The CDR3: CASRPKRGIDPEAFF. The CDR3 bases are TGTGCCAGCAGGCCCAAGAGGGGGATTGACCCTGAAGCTTTCTTT.

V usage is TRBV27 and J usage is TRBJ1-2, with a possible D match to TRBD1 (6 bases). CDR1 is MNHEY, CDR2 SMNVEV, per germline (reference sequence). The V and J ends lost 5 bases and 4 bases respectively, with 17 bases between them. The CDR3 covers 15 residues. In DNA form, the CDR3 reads TGTGCCAGCAGTGCGGACAGCCAAATCACCTATGGCTACACCTTC. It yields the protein CASSADSQITYGYTF.

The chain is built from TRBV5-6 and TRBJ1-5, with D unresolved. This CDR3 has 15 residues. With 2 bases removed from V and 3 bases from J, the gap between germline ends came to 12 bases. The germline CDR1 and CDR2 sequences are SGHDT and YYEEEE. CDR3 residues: CASSLGGIINQPQHF. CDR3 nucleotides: TGTGCCAGCAGCTTAGGCGGAATAATCAATCAGCCCCAGCATTTT.

This CDR3 is CASRRGVGQLGEQFF. CDR3 coding DNA: TGCGCCAGCAGGCGGGGGGTCGGACAGTTAGGCGAGCAGTTCTTC. The chain couples TRBV5-1 to TRBJ2-1, with 8 bases aligning to TRBD2. The CDR3 is 15 amino acids. Trimming took 5 bases from V and 10 from J; bases not matched to a gene: 14. The germline gives CDR1 SGHRS, CDR2 YFSETQ. Variable domain in full (rest from reference TRBV5-1 and TRBJ2-1): KAGVTQTPRYLIKTRGQQVTLSCSPISGHRSVSWYQQTPGQGLQFLFEYFSETQRNKGNFPGRFSGRQFSNSRSEMNVSTLELGDSALYLCASRRGVGQLGEQFFGPGTRLTVL.

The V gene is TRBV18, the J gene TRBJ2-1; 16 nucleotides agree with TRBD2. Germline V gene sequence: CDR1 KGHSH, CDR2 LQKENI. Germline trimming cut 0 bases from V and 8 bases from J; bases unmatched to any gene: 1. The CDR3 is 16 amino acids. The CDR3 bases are TGTGCCAGCTCACCACCGGGGACTAGCGGGAGGGATGAGCAGTTCTTC. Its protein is CASSPPGTSGRDEQFF.

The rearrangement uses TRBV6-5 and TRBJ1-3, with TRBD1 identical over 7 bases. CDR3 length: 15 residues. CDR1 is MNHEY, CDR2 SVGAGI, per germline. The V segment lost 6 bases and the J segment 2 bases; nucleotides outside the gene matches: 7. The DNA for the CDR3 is TGTGCCAGCAGCCGAGACAGGGATCCTGGAAACACCATATATTTT. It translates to CASSRDRDPGNTIYF.

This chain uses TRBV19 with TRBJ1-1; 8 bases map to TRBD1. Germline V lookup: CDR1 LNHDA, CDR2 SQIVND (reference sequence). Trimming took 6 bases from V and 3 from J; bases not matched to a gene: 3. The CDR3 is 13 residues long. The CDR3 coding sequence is TGTGCCAGTAGCTCGGACAGGGACACTGAAGCTTTCTTT. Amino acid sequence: CASSSDRDTEAFF. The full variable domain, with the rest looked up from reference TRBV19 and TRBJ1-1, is DGGITQSPKYLFRKEGQNVTLSCEQNLNHDAMYWYRQDPGQGLRLIYYSQIVNDFQKGDIAEGYSVSREKKESFPLTVTSAQKNPTAFYLCASSSDRDTEAFFGQGTRLTVV.

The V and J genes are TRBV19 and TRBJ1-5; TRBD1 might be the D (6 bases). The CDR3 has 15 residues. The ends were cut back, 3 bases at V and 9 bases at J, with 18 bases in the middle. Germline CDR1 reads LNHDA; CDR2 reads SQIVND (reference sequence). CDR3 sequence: CASSIAGENGLPQHF. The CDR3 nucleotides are TGTGCCAGTAGTATCGCAGGGGAGAATGGTCTGCCCCAGCATTTT.

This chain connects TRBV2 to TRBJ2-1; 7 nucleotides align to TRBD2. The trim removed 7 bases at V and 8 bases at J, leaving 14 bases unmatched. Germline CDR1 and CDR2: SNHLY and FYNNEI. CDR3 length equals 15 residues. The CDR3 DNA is TGTGCCAGCACTTTACGGGGGGATATAGGGGATGAGCAGTTCTTC. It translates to CASTLRGDIGDEQFF.

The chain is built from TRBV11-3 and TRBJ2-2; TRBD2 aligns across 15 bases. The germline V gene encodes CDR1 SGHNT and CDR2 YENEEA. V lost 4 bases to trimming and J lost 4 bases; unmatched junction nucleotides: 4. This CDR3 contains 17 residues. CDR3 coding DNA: TGTGCCAGCAGCTCGTCGGGACTAGCGGGGGGCACCGGGGAGCTGTTTTTT. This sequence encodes CASSSSGLAGGTGELFF.

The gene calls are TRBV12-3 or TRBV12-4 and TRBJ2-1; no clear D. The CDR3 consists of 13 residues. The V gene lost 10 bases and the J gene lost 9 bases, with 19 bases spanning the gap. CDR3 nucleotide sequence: TGTGCCACCCCCTCCCCCTCCGGCGGTGAGCAGTTCTTC. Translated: CATPSPSGGEQFF.

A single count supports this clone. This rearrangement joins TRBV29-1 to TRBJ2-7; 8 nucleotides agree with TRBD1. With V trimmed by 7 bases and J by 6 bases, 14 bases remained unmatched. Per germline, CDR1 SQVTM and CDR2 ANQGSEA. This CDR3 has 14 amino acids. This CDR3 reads CSAKQWTGSIEQYF. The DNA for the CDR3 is TGCAGCGCCAAACAATGGACAGGGTCGATCGAGCAGTACTTC.

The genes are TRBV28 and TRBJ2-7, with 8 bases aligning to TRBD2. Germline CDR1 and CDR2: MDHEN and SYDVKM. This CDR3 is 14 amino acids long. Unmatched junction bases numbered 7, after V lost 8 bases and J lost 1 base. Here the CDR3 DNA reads TGTGCCAGCTCCGGGACTAGAGAGTCCTACGAGCAGTACTTC. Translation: CASSGTRESYEQYF.

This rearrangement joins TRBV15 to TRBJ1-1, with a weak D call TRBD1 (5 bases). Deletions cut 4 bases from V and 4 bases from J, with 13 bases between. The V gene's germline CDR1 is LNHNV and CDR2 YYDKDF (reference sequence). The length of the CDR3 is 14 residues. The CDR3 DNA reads TGTGCCACCAGCACCCAGGGCAAGGCCACTGAAGCTTTCTTT. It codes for CATSTQGKATEAFF.

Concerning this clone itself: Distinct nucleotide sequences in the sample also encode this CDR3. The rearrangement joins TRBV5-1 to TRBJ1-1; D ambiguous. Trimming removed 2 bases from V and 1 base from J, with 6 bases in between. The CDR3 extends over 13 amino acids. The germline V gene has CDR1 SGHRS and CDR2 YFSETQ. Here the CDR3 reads CASSFRGNTEAFF. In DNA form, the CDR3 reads TGCGCCAGCAGCTTTCGGGGGAACACTGAAGCTTTCTTT.